The present T cell receptor beta chain was sequenced within a study of cytomegalovirus exposure and HLA in healthy donors. Study summary: Genotyping of nearly 400 donors showed that approximately 83% belonged to the Caucasian-associated ancestry cluster. General study results and limits: A later analysis reportedly found fewer N-insertions in an Asian-associated ancestry cluster than the approximately 670-donor mean.

These donors, healthy bone marrow donors, were studied. CDR1 SGHTA and CDR2 FQGTGA come from the germline V gene. The trim removed 0 bases at V and 3 bases at J, leaving 11 bases unmatched. The CDR3 has 18 residues. PCR amplification relied on 60 Vbeta primers (plus 13 Jbeta primers). Sequencing was performed with immunoSEQ multiplex PCR; in TCRdb, only in-frame clones are kept and a portion is missing. Altogether 150,000 to 200,000 clones are present, about 78% being singletons, with the ten largest covering less than 15%. Note on this clone: Its specificity is unknown.

The rearrangement links TRBV7-3 to TRBJ2-3, with 8 bases identical to TRBD2. The sample comprised PBMCs. The source is a woman aged 50 to 60 in good health and CMV-seropositive. CDR3: CASSLTGVGLGGTDTQYF. In DNA form, the CDR3 reads TGTGCCAGCAGCTTAACAGGAGTGGGACTAGGGGGAACAGATACGCAGTATTTT.